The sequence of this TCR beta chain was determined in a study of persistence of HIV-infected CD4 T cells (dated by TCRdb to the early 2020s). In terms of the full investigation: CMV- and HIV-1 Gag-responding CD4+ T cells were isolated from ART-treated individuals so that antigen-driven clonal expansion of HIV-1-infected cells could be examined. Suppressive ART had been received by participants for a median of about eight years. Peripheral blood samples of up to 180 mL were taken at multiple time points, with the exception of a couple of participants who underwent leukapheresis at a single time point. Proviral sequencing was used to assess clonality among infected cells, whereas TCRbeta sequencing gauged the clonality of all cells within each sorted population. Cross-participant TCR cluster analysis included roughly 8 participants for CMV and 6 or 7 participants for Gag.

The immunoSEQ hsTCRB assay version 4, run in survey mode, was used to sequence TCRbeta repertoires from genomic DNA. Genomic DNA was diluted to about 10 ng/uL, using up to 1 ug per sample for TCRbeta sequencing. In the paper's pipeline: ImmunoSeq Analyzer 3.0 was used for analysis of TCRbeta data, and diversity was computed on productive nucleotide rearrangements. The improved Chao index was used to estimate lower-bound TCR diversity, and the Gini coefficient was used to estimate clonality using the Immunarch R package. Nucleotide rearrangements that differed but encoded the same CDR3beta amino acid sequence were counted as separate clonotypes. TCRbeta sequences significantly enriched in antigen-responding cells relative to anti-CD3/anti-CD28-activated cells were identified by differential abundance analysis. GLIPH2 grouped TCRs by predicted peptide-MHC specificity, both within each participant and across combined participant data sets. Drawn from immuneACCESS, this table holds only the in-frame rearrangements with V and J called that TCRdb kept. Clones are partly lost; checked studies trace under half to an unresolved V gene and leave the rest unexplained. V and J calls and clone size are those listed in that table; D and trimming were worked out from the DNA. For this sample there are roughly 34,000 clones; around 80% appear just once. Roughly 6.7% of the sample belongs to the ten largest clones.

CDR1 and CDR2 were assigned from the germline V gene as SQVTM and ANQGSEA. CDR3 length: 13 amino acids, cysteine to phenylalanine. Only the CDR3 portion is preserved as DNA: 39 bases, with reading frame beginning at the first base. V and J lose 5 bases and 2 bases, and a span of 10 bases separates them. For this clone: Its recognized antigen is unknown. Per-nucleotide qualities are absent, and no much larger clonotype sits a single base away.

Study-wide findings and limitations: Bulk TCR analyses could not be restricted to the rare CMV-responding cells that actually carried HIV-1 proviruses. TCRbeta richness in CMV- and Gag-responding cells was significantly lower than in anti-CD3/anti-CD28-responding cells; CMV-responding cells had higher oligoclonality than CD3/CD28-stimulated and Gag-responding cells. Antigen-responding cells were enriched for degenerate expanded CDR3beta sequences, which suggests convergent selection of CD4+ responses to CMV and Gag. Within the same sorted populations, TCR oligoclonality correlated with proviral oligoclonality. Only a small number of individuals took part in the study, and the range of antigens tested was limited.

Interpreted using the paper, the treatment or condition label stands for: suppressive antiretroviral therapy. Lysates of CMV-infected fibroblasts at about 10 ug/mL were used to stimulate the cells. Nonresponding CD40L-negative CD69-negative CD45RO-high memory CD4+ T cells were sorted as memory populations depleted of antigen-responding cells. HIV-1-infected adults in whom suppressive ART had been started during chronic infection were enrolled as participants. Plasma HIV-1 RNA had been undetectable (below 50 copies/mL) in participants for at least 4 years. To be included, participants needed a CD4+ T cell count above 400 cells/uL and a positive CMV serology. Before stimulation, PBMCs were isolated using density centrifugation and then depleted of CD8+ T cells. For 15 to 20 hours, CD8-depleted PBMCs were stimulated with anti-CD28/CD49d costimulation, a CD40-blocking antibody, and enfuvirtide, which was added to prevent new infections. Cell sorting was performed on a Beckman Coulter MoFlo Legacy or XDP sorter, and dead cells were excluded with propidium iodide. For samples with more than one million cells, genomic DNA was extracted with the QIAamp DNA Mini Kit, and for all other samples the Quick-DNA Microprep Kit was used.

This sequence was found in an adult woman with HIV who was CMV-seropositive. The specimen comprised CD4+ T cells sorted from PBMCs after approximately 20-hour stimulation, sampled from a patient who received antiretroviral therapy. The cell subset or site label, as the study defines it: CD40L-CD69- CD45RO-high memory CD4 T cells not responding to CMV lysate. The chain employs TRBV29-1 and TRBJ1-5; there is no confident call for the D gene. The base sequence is TGCAGCGTTCGCGGGGATGGCAATCAGCCCCAGCATTTT. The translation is CSVRGDGNQPQHF.